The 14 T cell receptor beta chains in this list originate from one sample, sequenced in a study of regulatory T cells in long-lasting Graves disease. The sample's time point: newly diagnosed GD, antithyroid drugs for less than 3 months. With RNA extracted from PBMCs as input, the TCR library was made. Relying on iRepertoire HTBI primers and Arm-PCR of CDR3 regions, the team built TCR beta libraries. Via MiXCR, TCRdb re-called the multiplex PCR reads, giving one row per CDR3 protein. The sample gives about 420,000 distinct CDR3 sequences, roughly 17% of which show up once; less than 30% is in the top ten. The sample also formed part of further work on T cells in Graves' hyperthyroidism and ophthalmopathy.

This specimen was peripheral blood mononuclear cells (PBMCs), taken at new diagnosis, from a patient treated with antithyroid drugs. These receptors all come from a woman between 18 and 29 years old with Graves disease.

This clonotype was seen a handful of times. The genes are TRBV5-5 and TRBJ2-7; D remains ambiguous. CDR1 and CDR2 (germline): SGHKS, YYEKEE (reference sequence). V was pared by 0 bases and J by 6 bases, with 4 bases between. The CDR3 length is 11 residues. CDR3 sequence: CASSLEFEQYF. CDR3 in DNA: TGTGCCAGCAGCTTGGAGTTCGAGCAGTACTTC.

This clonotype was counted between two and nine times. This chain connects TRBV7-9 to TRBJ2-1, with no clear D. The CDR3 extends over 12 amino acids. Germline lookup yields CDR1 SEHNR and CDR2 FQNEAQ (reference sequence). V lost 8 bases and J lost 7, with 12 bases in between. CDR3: CASRGGQNEQFF. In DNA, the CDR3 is TGTGCCAGCCGCGGTGGGCAAAATGAGCAGTTCTTC.

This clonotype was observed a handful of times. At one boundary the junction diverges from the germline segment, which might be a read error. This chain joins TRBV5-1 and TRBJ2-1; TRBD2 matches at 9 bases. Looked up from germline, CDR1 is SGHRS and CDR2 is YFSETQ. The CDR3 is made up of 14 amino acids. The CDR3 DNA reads TGCGCCAGCGGGCGGACTAGCGACTACGATGAGCAGTTCTTC. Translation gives CASGRTSDYDEQFF.

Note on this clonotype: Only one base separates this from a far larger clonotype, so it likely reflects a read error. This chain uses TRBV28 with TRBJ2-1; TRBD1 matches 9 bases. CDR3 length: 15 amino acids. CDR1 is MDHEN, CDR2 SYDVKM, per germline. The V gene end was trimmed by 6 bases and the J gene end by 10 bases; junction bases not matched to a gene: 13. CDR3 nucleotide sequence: TGTGCCAGCAGGCTCACCGGACAGGGGAGGAACGAGCAGTTCTTC. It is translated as CASRLTGQGRNEQFF.

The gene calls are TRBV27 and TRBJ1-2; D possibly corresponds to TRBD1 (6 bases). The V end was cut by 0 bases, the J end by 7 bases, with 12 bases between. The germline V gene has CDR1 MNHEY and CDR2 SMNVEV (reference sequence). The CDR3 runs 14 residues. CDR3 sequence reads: CASSLSGGGFGYTF. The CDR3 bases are TGTGCCAGCAGTTTATCAGGGGGAGGGTTTGGCTACACCTTC.

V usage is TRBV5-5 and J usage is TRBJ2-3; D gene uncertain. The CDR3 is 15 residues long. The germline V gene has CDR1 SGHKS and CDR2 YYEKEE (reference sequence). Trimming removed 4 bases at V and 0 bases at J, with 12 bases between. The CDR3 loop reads CASSQTGYSTDTQYF. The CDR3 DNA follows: TGTGCCAGCAGCCAAACCGGGTATAGCACAGATACGCAGTATTTT.

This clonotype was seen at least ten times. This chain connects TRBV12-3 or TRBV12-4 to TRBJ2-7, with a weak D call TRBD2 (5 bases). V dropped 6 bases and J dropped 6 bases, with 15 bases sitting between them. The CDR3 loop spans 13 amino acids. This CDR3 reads CASSLEGSREQYF. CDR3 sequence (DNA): TGTGCCAGCAGCCTCGAGGGTTCGCGCGAGCAGTACTTC.

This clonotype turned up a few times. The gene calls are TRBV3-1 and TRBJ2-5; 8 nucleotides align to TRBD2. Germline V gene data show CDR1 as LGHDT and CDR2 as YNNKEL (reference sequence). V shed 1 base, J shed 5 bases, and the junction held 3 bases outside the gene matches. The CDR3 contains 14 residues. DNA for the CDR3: TGTGCCAGCAGCCAAGTCGGGAGGGCCGAGACCCAGTACTTC. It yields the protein CASSQVGRAETQYF.

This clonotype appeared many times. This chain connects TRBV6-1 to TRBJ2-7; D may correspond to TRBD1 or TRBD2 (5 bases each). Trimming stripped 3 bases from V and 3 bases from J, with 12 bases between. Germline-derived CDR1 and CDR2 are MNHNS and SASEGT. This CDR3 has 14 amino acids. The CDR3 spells CASSDGTLGYEQYF. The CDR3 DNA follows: TGTGCCAGCAGTGACGGGACCCTAGGCTACGAGCAGTACTTC.

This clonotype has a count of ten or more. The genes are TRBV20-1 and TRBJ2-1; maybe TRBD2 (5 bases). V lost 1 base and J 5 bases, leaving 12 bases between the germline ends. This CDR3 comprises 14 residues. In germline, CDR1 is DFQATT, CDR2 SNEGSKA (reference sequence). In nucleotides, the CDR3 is TGCAGTGCTAGAGTCCGGGGTTCTGACAATGAGCAGTTCTTC. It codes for CSARVRGSDNEQFF.

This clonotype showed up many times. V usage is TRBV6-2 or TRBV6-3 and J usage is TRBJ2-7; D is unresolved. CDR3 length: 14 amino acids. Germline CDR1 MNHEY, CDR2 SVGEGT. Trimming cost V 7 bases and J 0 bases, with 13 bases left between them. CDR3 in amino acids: CASTSDGASYEQYF. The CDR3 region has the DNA TGTGCCAGCACCTCGGACGGAGCCTCCTACGAGCAGTACTTC.

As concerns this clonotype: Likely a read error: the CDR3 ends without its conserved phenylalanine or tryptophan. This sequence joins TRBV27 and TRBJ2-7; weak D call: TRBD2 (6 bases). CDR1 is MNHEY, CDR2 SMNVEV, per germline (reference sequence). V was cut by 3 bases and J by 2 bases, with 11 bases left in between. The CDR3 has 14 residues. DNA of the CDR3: TGTGCCAGCAGTTTTAGGCGGGACGCCTACGAGCAGTACCTC. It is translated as CASSFRRDAYEQYL.

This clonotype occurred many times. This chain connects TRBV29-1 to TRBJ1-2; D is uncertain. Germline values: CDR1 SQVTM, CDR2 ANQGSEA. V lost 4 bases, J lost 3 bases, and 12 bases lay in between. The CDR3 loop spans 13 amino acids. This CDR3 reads CSVGVTRDYGYTF. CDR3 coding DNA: TGCAGCGTTGGAGTGACGCGGGACTATGGCTACACCTTC.

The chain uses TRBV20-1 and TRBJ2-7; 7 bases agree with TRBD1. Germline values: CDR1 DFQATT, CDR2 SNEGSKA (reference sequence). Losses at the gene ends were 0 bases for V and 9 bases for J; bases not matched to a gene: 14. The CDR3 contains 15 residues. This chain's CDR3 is CSARDTGAGYWAQYF. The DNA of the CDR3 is TGCAGTGCTAGAGACACAGGGGCAGGCTATTGGGCGCAGTACTTC.